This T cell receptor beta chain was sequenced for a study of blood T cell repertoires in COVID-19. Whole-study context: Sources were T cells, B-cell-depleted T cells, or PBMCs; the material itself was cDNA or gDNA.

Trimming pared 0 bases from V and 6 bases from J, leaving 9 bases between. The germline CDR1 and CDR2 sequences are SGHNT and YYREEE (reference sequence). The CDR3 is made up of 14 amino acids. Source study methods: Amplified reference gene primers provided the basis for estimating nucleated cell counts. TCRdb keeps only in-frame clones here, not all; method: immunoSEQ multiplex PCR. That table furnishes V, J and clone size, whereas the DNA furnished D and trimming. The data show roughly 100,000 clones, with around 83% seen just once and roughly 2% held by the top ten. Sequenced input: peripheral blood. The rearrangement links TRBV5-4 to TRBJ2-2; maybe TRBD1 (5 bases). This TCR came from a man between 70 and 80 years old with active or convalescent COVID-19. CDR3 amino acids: CASSLVGPAGELFF. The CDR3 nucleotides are TGTGCCAGCAGCTTGGTGGGGCCCGCCGGGGAGCTGTTTTTT.